This TCR beta chain emerged from a study of identical twins. Study-wide results and caveats: Out-of-frame alpha sequences shared by twins showed excess low generation probability. Zero-insertion analyses could be partly confounded by invariant MAIT and iNKT cells.

Regarding this clonotype: The antigen is not known.

Trimming removed 0 bases from V and 5 bases from J, with 23 bases in between. CDR3 size: 19 residues. Germline assignment: CDR1 LNHNV and CDR2 YYDKDF (reference sequence). After template switching added a universal primer site, the resulting cDNA carried unique molecular identifiers. TCRdb used MiXCR to reprocess the 5' RACE reads, holding one entry per CDR3 protein. Altogether 510,000 or so distinct CDR3 sequences are present, nearly 15% being singletons, with the ten largest covering about 0.4%. This sample was also put to use in a study of yellow fever vaccine responses in identical twins. This second report adds: The authors reported partly convergent, partly personalized vaccine responses in identical twins.

Material for sequencing was CD4+ T cells sorted from blood. This TCR came from a woman younger than 30 in good health. The chain carries TRBV15 and TRBJ2-1; TRBD2 might be the D (6 bases). CDR3 sequence reads: CATSREIGTGRLRNNEQFF. The CDR3 coding sequence is TGTGCCACCAGCAGAGAAATCGGAACCGGGAGACTTAGAAACAATGAGCAGTTCTTC.